These T cell receptor beta chains were read from a single sample in a study of identical twins. MiXCR, run by TCRdb on the 5' RACE reads, gives a single entry per CDR3 protein. Altogether more than 400,000 distinct CDR3 sequences are present, around 15% being singletons, with the ten largest covering nearly 0.45%. This sample also belongs to another study, concerning yellow fever vaccine responses in identical twins.

The sequenced sample consisted of CD4+ T cells sorted from blood. These receptors all come from a woman in her late teens or twenties in good health. Both conserved end residues are part of each CDR3. The listing skips clone size in some rows; elsewhere it reads once, few, many or a size class.

cdr3_length,v_call,clone_size,cdr3_aa
13,TRBV28,few,CASRDLSTDTQYF
14,TRBV12-5,-,CASGLTGSSYEQYF
14,TRBV29-1,-,CSAEGHPNTGELFF
14,TRBV20-1,few,CSARGGTGLSPLHF
12,TRBV7-8,-,CASSPLYNEQFF
14,TRBV28,few,CASSRLAGGYEQYF
17,TRBV18,few,CASSPRTGPVENTEAFF
14,TRBV20-1,few,CSAILAGGLDTQYF
17,TRBV5-1,few,CASSLDGAGGRSDTQYF
15,TRBV12-3/TRBV12-4,many,CASSPTGTMPAGYTF
15,TRBV29-1,-,CSVVRGDRSSYEQYF
15,TRBV5-1,many,CASSLQGSMNTEAFF
13,TRBV29-1,-,CSVRTGRSYEQYF
15,TRBV11-3,-,CASSPSSGDNNEQFF
13,TRBV7-2,-,CASSLETTYTQYF
16,TRBV3-1,few,CASSQGRPGRTDTQYF
13,TRBV5-1,many,CASSEDSRYEQYF
14,TRBV27,-,CASSLPPTVYGYTF
14,TRBV5-5,-,CASSKDGMNTEAFF
12,TRBV10-3,-,CAISESGNEAFF
16,TRBV4-1,few,CASSQRTGFGNQPQHF
18,TRBV24-1,few,CATSPSPGTDKDYNEQFF
16,TRBV6-5,-,CASSYSRDPPYNEQFF
16,TRBV27,-,CASSIGLGSDQETQYF
13,TRBV5-1,few,CASSSGLSVEQFF
13,TRBV11-3,-,CASSLVIPYEQYF
15,TRBV29-1,many,CSVRTGTANTGELFF
14,TRBV6-2/TRBV6-3,few,CASTRQGTYNEQFF